The source of this T cell receptor beta chain is a study of blood T cell repertoires in COVID-19. Study overall: T cells, B-cell-depleted T cells, or PBMCs provided the cDNA or gDNA that served as material.

Sequencing was performed with immunoSEQ multiplex PCR; in TCRdb, only in-frame clones are kept and a portion is missing. The sample lists about 200,000 clones; approximately 84% were seen once. Germline loops: CDR1 SQVTM, CDR2 ANQGSEA. This CDR3 region has 13 residues. V lost 6 bases, J lost 6 bases, and 18 bases lay in between. This sequence was found in a woman older than 75 with acute or convalescent COVID-19. This chain links TRBV29-1 with TRBJ2-7; the D gene is possibly TRBD2 (6 bases). Input material: peripheral blood. CDR3 nucleotide sequence: TGCAGCGTCCAGGGAGGAGAGATCGGCGAGCAGTACTTC. Amino acids: CSVQGGEIGEQYF.